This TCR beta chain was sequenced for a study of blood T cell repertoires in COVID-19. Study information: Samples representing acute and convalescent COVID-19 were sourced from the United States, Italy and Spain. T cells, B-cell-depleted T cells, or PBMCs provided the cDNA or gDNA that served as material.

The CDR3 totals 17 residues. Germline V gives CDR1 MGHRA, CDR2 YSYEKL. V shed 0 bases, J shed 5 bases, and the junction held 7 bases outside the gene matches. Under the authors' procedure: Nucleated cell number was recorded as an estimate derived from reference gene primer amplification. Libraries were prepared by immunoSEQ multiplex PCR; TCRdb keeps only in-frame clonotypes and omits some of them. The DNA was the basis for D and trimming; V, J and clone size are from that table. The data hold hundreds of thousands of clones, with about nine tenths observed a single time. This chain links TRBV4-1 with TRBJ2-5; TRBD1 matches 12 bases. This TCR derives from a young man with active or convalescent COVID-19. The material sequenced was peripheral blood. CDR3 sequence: CASSQEMGQGALETQYF. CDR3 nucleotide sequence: TGCGCCAGCAGCCAAGAGATGGGACAGGGGGCTTTGGAGACCCAGTACTTC.